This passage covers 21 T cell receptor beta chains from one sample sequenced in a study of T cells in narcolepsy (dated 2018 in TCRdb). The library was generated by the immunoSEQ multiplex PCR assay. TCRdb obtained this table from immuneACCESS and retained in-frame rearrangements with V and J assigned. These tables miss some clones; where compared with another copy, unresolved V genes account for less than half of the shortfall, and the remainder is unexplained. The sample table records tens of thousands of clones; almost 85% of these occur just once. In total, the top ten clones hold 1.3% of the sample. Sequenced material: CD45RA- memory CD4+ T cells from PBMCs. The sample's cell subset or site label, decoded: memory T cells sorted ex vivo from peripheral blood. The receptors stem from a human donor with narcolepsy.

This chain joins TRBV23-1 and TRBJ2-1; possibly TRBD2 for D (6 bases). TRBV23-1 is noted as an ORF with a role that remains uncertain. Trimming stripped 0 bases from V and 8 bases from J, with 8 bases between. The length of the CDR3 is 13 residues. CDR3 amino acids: CASSQSRGYEQFF. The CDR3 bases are TGCGCCAGCAGTCAATCTCGGGGGTATGAGCAGTTCTTC.

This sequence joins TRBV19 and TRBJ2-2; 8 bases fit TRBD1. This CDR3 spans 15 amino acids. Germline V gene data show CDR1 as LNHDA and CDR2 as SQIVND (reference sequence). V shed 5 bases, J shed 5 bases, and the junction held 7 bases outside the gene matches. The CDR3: CASSYRGMSTGELFF. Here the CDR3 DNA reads TGTGCCAGTAGTTACAGGGGGATGTCGACCGGGGAGCTGTTTTTT.

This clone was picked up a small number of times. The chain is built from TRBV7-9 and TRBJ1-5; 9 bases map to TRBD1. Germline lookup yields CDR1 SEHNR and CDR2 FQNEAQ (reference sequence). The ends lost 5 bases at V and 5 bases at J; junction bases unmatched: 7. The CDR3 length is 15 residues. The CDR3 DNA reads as TGTGCCAGCAGCCGACAGGGGGAGAGGGATCAGCCCCAGCATTTT. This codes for CASSRQGERDQPQHF.

The CDR3 sequence: CASTGANTDTQYF. The CDR3 coding sequence is TGTGCCAGCACAGGGGCTAACACAGATACGCAGTATTTT. J is TRBJ2-3 and V is TRBV11-3; D is perhaps TRBD1 (6 bases). V was trimmed by 7 bases and J by 2 bases, leaving 10 bases between them. Germline V gene data show CDR1 as SGHNT and CDR2 as YENEEA. The CDR3 totals 13 residues.

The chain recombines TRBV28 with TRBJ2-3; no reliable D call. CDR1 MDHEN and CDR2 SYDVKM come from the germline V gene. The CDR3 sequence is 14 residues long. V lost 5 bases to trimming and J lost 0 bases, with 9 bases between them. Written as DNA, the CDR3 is TGTGCCAGCAGTGCCCTCACTAGCACAGATACGCAGTATTTT. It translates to CASSALTSTDTQYF.

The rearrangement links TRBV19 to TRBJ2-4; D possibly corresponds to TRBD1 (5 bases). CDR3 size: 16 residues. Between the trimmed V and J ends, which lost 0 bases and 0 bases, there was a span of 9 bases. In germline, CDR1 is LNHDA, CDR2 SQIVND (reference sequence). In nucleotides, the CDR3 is TGTGCCAGTAGTATAGAAGGCAGGGTAGCCAAAAACATTCAGTACTTC. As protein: CASSIEGRVAKNIQYF.

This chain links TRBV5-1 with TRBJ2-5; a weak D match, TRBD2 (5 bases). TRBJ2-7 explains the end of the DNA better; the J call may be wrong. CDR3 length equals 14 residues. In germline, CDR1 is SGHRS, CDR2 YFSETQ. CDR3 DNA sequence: TGCGCCAGCAAGGGAGACACCAACTTCTACGAGCAGTACTTC. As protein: CASKGDTNFYEQYF.

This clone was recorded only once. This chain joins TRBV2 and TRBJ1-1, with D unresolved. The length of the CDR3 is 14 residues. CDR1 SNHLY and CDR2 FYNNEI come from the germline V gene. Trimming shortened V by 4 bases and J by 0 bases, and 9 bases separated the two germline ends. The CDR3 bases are TGTGCCAGCAGTGCCCTACTTATGAACACTGAAGCTTTCTTT. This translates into CASSALLMNTEAFF.

DNA for the CDR3: TGTGCCAGCAGTGATGGGGTAGCGCCCACCGGGGAGCTGTTTTTT. Encoded protein: CASSDGVAPTGELFF. The V and J genes are TRBV25-1 and TRBJ2-2; possible D gene TRBD2, 5 bases. Germline loops: CDR1 MGHDK, CDR2 SYGVNS. With 3 bases removed from V and 4 bases from J, the gap between germline ends came to 12 bases. This CDR3 contains 15 residues. The whole variable domain, filled in from reference TRBV25-1 and TRBJ2-2, reads EADIYQTPRYLVIGTGKKITLECSQTMGHDKMYWYQQDPGMELHLIHYSYGVNSTEKGDLSSESTVSRIRTEHFPLTLESARPSHTSQYLCASSDGVAPTGELFFGEGSRLTVL.

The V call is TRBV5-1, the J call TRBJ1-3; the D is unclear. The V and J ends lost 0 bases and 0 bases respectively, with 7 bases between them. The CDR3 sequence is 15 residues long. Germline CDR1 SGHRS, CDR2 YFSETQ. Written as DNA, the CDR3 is TGCGCCAGCAGCTTGGACAGCTTCTCTGGAAACACCATATATTTT. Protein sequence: CASSLDSFSGNTIYF.

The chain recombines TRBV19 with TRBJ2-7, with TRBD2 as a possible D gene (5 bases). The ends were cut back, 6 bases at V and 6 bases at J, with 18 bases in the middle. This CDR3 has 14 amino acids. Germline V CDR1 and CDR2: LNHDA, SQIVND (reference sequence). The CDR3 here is CASSPPGSILEQYF. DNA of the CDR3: TGTGCCAGTAGCCCCCCGGGGAGCATACTCGAGCAGTACTTC.

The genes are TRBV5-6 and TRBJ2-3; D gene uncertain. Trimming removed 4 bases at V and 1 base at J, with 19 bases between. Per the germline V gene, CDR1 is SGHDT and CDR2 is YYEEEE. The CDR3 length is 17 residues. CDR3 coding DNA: TGTGCCAGCAGCCCAACAATGCCTTTTGGCGGCACAGATACGCAGTATTTT. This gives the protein CASSPTMPFGGTDTQYF.

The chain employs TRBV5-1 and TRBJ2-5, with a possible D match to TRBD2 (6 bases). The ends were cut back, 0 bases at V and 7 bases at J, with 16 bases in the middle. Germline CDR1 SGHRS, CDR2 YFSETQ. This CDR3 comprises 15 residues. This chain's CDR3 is CASSLGELPGGTQYF. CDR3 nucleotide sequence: TGCGCCAGCAGCTTGGGCGAGCTACCCGGGGGGACCCAGTACTTC.

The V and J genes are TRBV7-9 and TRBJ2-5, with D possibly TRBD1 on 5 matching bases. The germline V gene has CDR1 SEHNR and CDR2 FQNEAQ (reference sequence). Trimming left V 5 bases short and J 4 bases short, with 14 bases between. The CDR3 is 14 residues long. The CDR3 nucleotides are TGTGCCAGCAGCCCGGATAGAAGGGGAGAGACCCAGTACTTC. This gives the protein CASSPDRRGETQYF. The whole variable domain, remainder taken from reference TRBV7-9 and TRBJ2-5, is DTGVSQNPRHKITKRGQNVTFRCDPISEHNRLYWYRQTLGQGPEFLTYFQNEAQLEKSRLLSDRFSAERPKGSFSTLEIQRTEQGDSAMYLCASSPDRRGETQYFGPGTRLLVL.

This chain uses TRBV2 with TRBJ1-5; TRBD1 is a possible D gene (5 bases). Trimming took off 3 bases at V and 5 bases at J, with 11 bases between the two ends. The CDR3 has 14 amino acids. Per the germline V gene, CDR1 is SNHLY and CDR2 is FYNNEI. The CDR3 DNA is TGTGCCAGCAGTGATGGACACAATTATCAGCCCCAGCATTTT. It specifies CASSDGHNYQPQHF.

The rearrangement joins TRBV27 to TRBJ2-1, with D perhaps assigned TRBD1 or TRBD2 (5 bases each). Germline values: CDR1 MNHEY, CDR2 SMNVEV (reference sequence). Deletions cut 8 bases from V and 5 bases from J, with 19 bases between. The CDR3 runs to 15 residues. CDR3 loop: CASSKVGGDHNEQFF. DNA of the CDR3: TGTGCCAGCTCGAAGGTTGGGGGAGACCACAATGAGCAGTTCTTC.

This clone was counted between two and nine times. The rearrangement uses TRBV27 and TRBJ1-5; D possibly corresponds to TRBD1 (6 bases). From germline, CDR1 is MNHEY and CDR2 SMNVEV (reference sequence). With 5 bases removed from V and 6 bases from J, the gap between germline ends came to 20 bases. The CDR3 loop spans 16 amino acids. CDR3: CASSKEWGAPGQPQHF. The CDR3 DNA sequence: TGTGCCAGCAGTAAGGAATGGGGGGCGCCCGGTCAGCCCCAGCATTTT.

As DNA, the CDR3 is TGTGCCAGCAGTGTAAGGGTTACTGAAGCTTTCTTT. Protein product: CASSVRVTEAFF. This chain connects TRBV6-1 to TRBJ1-1; no reliable D call. With 4 bases removed from V and 5 bases from J, the gap between germline ends came to 8 bases. Germline CDR1 and CDR2: MNHNS and SASEGT. The CDR3 sequence is 12 residues long.

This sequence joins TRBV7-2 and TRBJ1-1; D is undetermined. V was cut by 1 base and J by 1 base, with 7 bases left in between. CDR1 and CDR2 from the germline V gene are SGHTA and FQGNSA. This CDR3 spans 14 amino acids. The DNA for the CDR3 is TGTGCCAGCAGCTTAGATTGGCAGAACACTGAAGCTTTCTTT. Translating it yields CASSLDWQNTEAFF.

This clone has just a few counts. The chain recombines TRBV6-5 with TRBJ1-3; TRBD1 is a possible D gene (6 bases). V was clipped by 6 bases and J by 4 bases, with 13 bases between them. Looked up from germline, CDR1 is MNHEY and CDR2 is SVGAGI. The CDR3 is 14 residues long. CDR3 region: CASRMGGGGNTIYF. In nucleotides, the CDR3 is TGTGCCAGCAGGATGGGGGGCGGCGGAAACACCATATATTTT.

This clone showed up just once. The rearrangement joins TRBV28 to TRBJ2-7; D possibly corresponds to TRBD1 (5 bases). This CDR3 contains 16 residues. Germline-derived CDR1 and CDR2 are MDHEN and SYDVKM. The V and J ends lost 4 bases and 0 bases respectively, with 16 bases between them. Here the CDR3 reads CASSSNRLLSSYEQYF. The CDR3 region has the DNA TGTGCCAGCAGTTCGAACAGGCTTCTTAGCTCCTACGAGCAGTACTTC.